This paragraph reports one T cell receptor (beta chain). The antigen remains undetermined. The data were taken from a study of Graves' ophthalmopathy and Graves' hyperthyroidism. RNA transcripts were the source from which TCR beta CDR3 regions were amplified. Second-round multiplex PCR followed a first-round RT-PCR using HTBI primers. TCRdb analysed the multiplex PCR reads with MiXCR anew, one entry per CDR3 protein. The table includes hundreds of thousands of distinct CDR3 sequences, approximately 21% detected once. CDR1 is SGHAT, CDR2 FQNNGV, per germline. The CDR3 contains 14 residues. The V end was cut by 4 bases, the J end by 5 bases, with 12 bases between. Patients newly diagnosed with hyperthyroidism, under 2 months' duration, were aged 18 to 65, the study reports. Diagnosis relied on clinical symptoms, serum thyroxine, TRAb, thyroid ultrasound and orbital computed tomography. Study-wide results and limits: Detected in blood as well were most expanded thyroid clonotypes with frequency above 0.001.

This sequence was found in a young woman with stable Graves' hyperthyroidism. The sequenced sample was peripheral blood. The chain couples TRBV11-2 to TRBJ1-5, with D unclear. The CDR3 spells CASSSDTPHQPQHF. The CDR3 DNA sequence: TGTGCCAGCAGCTCGGATACCCCTCATCAGCCCCAGCATTTT.